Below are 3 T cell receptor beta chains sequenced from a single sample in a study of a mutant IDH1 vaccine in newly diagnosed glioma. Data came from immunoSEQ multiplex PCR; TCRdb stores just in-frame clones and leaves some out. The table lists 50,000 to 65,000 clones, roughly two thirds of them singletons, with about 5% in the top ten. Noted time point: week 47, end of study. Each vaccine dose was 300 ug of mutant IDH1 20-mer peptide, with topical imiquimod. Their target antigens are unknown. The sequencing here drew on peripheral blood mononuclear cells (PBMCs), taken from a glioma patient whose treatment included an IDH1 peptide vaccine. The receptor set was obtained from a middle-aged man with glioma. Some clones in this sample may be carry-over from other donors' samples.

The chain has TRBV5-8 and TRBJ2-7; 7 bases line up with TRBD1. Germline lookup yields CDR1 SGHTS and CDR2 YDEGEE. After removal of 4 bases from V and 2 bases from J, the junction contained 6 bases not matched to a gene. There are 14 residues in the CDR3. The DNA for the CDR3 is TGTGCCAGCAGCCCCGGGACAGTTACCTACGAGCAGTACTTC. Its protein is CASSPGTVTYEQYF.

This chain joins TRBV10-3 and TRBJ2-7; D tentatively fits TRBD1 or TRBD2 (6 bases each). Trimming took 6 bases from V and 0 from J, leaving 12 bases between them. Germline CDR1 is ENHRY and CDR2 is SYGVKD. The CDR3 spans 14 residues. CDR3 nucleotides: TGTGCCATCAGCCCGCGGGACACCTCCTACGAGCAGTACTTC. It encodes CAISPRDTSYEQYF.

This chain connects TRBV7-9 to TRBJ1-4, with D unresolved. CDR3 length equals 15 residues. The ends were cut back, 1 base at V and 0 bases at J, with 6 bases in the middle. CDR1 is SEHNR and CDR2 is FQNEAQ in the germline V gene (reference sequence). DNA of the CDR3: TGTGCCAGCAGCTTAGGCTCAGCAACTAATGAAAAACTGTTTTTT. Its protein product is CASSLGSATNEKLFF.